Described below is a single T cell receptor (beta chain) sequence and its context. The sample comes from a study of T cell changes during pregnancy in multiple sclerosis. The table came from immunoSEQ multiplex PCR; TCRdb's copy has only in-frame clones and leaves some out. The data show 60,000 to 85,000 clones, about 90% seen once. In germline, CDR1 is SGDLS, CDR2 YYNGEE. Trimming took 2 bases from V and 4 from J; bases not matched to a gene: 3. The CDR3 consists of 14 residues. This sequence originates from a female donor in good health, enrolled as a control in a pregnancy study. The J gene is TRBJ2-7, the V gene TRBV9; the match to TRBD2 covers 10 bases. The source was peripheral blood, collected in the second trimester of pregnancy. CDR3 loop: CASSVELAGYEQYF. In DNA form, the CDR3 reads TGTGCCAGCAGCGTTGAACTAGCGGGATACGAGCAGTACTTC.